This TCR beta chain derives from a study of brain T cells in children with intractable seizures. Study-level points and caveats: Patients' HCMV serostatus was unknown; virus specificity rests on CDR3 similarity alone.

Sequencing was limited to surgery cases with top T cell transcript signatures in brain tissue. About this clone itself: As yet, its antigen is unknown.

Assay: immunoSEQ multiplex PCR; the TCRdb copy retains only in-frame clones and omits some. Of tens of thousands of clones in the sample, roughly 95% were seen once. This receptor was obtained from a boy in the first two years of life with focal cortical dysplasia and intractable seizures. Sequencing used peripheral blood, obtained at surgery.

CDR3: CASSDLGGAAPISSTDTQYF. CDR3 DNA: TGTGCCAGCAGTGACCTTGGGGGGGCCGCACCGATCTCTAGCACAGATACGCAGTATTTT. The J gene is TRBJ2-3, the V gene TRBV6-1; the D gene is possibly TRBD2 (7 bases). The CDR3 totals 20 residues. V gave up 3 bases and J gave up 0 bases, with 25 bases separating them. CDR1 and CDR2 (germline): MNHNS, SASEGT.